This TCR beta chain came from a study of T cell clonality in common variable immunodeficiency. No CVID subject was ill or on immunomodulatory drugs when sampled. Each donor provided roughly 4.5 to 8.5 ml of heparinized whole blood. Sequenced by immunoSEQ multiplex PCR; TCRdb stores in-frame clones only, minus some. Observed in the sample are over 4,500 clones, none of them singletons. Germline V lookup: CDR1 LGHNA, CDR2 YNFKEQ. The CDR3 runs 15 residues. This clone has a count of ten or more. Its antigen is unidentified. One end of the junction fails to match germline, which may point to a read error. The read stops 3 residues short of the end of the CDR3; the missing end is completed from the germline J gene. Findings and limits, study-wide: In common variable immunodeficiency, TCR beta chains reportedly carried fewer deletions and N-nucleotide insertions.

Input material: peripheral blood mononuclear cells. The source of this sequence is a human donor with common variable immunodeficiency. The rearrangement uses TRBV4-2 and TRBJ1-6; TRBD1 matches at 7 bases. CDR3 bases read: TGCGCCAGCAGTCAGGACAGGCCCTATAATTCACCC. It yields the protein CASSQDRPYNSP. The whole CDR3 sequence is CASSQDRPYNSPLHF.